The sequence of this T cell receptor (beta chain) was determined in a study of cytomegalovirus exposure and HLA in healthy donors. 60 Vbeta and 13 Jbeta primers were used in PCR. Method: immunoSEQ multiplex PCR; TCRdb's copy keeps in-frame clones and lacks some. The sample gives about 100,000 clones, 75% of which show up once; about 10% is in the top ten. Sequenced sample: PBMCs. The source is a man aged 50-59 years in good health and CMV-seronegative.

As DNA, the CDR3 is TGTGCCTGGAGTGTAGGGCTAGCGGGGGTTGATGAGCAGTTCTTC. Translated, it gives CAWSVGLAGVDEQFF. The chain has TRBV30 and TRBJ2-1, with TRBD2 matching 10 bases. V gave up 0 bases and J gave up 8 bases; unmatched junction bases: 7. The CDR3 has 15 residues. CDR1 is GTSNPN and CDR2 is SVGIG in the germline V gene (reference sequence).